Below, 28 T cell receptor beta chains from the same sample are listed, as sequenced in a study of CD8+ T cells in alopecia areata (dated by TCRdb to about 2018). Reading the label with the study, this specimen's time point is: baseline before oral tofacitinib. The library was generated by the immunoSEQ multiplex PCR assay. RNA was extracted from all samples and reverse transcribed into cDNA, which served as template for TCR sequencing. In its TCRdb copy, this immuneACCESS table keeps in-frame sequences only and misses some clones. Where compared with another copy, unresolved V genes explain less than half of these, and the others have no known cause. The sample data list 100,000 to 150,000 clones, and about 57% of these were observed just once. 4.5% to 5.5% of the sample is held by the ten biggest clonotypes. The specimen was CD4+ T cells sorted from blood, collected at week 0. The receptors come from a human donor with alopecia areata.

This clone has a handful of counts. This chain uses TRBV4-3 with TRBJ1-2; weak D call: TRBD1 (5 bases). Trimming took off 0 bases at V and 7 bases at J, with 18 bases between the two ends. Germline V gives CDR1 LGHNA, CDR2 YSLEER. The CDR3 extends over 16 amino acids. CDR3 nucleotide sequence: TGCGCCAGCAGCCAAGACGTCCGTCAGGGTGCCGGTGGCTACACCTTC. The encoded protein is CASSQDVRQGAGGYTF.

V usage is TRBV2 and J usage is TRBJ2-5, with D unresolved. Germline V lookup: CDR1 SNHLY, CDR2 FYNNEI. This CDR3 has 12 amino acids. Trimming stripped 4 bases from V and 3 bases from J, with 6 bases between. CDR3: CASSVREETQYF. DNA for the CDR3: TGTGCCAGCAGTGTTCGGGAAGAGACCCAGTACTTC.

In DNA, the CDR3 is TGTGCCAGCCAACGGGACAGGGATTCTTCCTATAATTCACCCCTCCACTTT. Translated, it gives CASQRDRDSSYNSPLHF. The rearrangement uses TRBV2 and TRBJ1-6; TRBD1 matches at 9 bases. The CDR3 is made up of 17 amino acids. V lost 8 bases, J lost 1 base, and 9 bases stayed unmatched. Germline CDR1 reads SNHLY; CDR2 reads FYNNEI.

Only a few counts were recorded for this clone. The chain couples TRBV7-2 to TRBJ2-2; 8 bases fit TRBD1. Germline lookup yields CDR1 SGHTA and CDR2 FQGNSA. Germline trimming cut 7 bases from V and 6 bases from J; bases unmatched to any gene: 7. This CDR3 region has 14 residues. The CDR3 DNA reads TGTGCCAGCAACATGCAGGGGGCGTCCGGGGAGCTGTTTTTT. Translating gives CASNMQGASGELFF.

The rearrangement links TRBV29-1 to TRBJ2-1; possible D gene TRBD1, 5 bases. The CDR3 is 13 amino acids. Germline assignment: CDR1 SQVTM and CDR2 ANQGSEA. The CDR3 DNA sequence: TGCATTTTAAAGACTGGGGCCCACAATGAGCAGTTCTTC. It translates to CILKTGAHNEQFF.

The gene calls are TRBV7-2 and TRBJ2-2, with 12 bases matching TRBD1. Germline values: CDR1 SGHTA, CDR2 FQGNSA. The CDR3 totals 15 residues. Germline trimming cut 6 bases from V and 6 bases from J; bases unmatched to any gene: 5. CDR3 DNA: TGTGCCAGCAGGCCGGGACAGGGGGCTTCCGGGGAGCTGTTTTTT. Its protein product is CASRPGQGASGELFF.

This rearrangement joins TRBV19 to TRBJ1-2, with D hard to call. Germline V lookup: CDR1 LNHDA, CDR2 SQIVND (reference sequence). This CDR3 is 15 amino acids long. V was shortened by 7 bases and J by 3 bases, with 18 bases between the two germline ends. CDR3 amino acids: CASTTAASVDYGYTF. The CDR3 nucleotides are TGTGCCAGTACCACGGCGGCTTCGGTCGACTATGGCTACACCTTC.

Written as DNA, the CDR3 is TGTGCCAGCAGCTTAGCGCAGGGAGATACGCAGTATTTT. This translates into CASSLAQGDTQYF. The rearrangement links TRBV7-8 to TRBJ2-3; tentatively, D is TRBD1 (5 bases). From germline, CDR1 is SGHVS and CDR2 FQNEAQ. V was pared by 0 bases and J by 5 bases, with 6 bases between. CDR3 length: 13 residues.

In its sample, this clone was seen a few times. The gene calls are TRBV29-1 and TRBJ1-1; a weak D match, TRBD1 (6 bases). The length of the CDR3 is 14 residues. Trimming pared 4 bases from V and 0 bases from J, leaving 12 bases between. Germline CDR1 reads SQVTM; CDR2 reads ANQGSEA. CDR3 in amino acids: CSVVRGNLNTEAFF. The CDR3, as DNA: TGCAGCGTTGTTAGGGGGAATTTGAACACTGAAGCTTTCTTT.

V gene TRBV11-3 combines with J gene TRBJ2-1, with D perhaps TRBD1 (6 bases). Trimming pared 4 bases from V and 4 bases from J, leaving 11 bases between. This CDR3 has 14 residues. In germline, CDR1 is SGHNT, CDR2 YENEEA. For the CDR3, the DNA is TGTGCCAGCAGCTGGGGACAATCTTACAATGAGCAGTTCTTC. It specifies CASSWGQSYNEQFF.

The chain employs TRBV5-4 and TRBJ2-7; no firm D call. The CDR3 runs 14 residues. CDR1 is SGHNT and CDR2 is YYREEE in the germline V gene (reference sequence). Trimming took 0 bases from V and 6 from J, leaving 13 bases between them. CDR3 residues: CASSLDPSVAEQYF. The CDR3 DNA is TGTGCCAGCAGCTTGGATCCTAGTGTGGCCGAGCAGTACTTC.

About this clone itself: The sample carries other DNA sequences with the same CDR3. The chain couples TRBV19 to TRBJ2-7; D remains ambiguous. Germline V gives CDR1 LNHDA, CDR2 SQIVND (reference sequence). This CDR3 region has 11 residues. The ends were cut back, 5 bases at V and 3 bases at J, with 5 bases in the middle. The CDR3 sequence: CASSPHYEQYF. In DNA, the CDR3 is TGTGCCAGTAGTCCGCACTACGAGCAGTACTTC.

The sample holds a few counts of this clone. This rearrangement joins TRBV30 to TRBJ2-3; TRBD2 matches at 7 bases. J gave up 7 bases and V 1 base, and 8 bases lay outside the gene matches. CDR1 GTSNPN and CDR2 SVGIG come from the germline V gene (reference sequence). This CDR3 spans 14 amino acids. CDR3 protein: CAWSEGRALNTQYF. CDR3 nucleotide sequence: TGTGCCTGGAGTGAAGGGAGGGCCTTGAATACGCAGTATTTT.

V and J are TRBV7-2 and TRBJ2-2; D is uncertain. Trimming shortened V by 0 bases and J by 0 bases, and 8 bases separated the two germline ends. Germline CDR1 reads SGHTA; CDR2 reads FQGNSA. The CDR3 runs 16 residues. The CDR3 protein is CASSLAGLANTGELFF. The DNA for the CDR3 is TGTGCCAGCAGCTTAGCCGGTCTAGCGAACACCGGGGAGCTGTTTTTT.

J is TRBJ1-4 and V is TRBV7-2, with D perhaps TRBD1 (5 bases). Germline V CDR1 and CDR2: SGHTA, FQGNSA. V was shortened by 0 bases and J by 5 bases, with 13 bases between the two germline ends. There are 16 residues in the CDR3. CDR3 in amino acids: CASSLAGPGRNEKLFF. The CDR3 DNA follows: TGTGCCAGCAGCTTAGCAGGTCCGGGACGGAATGAAAAACTGTTTTTT.

The rearrangement links TRBV6-5 to TRBJ2-7; no clear D. V lost 6 bases and J 0 bases, leaving 15 bases between the germline ends. Germline CDR1 MNHEY, CDR2 SVGAGI. This CDR3 is 15 amino acids long. The CDR3 loop is CASSLRGRISYEQYF. The CDR3 nucleotides are TGTGCCAGCAGCCTCCGAGGACGGATCTCCTACGAGCAGTACTTC.

This chain connects TRBV10-3 to TRBJ2-3; D unresolved. Germline CDR1 reads ENHRY; CDR2 reads SYGVKD. The CDR3 consists of 13 residues. With 10 bases removed from V and 2 bases from J, the gap between germline ends came to 13 bases. The CDR3 nucleotides are TGTGCCAGCCTTAGCAGAACCACAGATACGCAGTATTTT. Translation gives CASLSRTTDTQYF.

The CDR3 region has the DNA TGCAGCGGGGCTTGGCCTAATGAAAAACTGTTTTTT. Its translation is CSGAWPNEKLFF. This chain links TRBV29-1 with TRBJ1-4; no firm D call. V was shortened by 7 bases and J by 3 bases, with 9 bases between the two germline ends. The CDR3 covers 12 residues. CDR1 is SQVTM, CDR2 ANQGSEA, per germline.

This clone was observed a handful of times. The chain uses TRBV15 and TRBJ1-1; a possible D gene is TRBD1 (6 bases). Germline V gene data show CDR1 as LNHNV and CDR2 as YYDKDF (reference sequence). Trimming left V 0 bases short and J 5 bases short, with 16 bases between. The CDR3 totals 16 residues. CDR3 bases: TGTGCCACCAGCAGAGATAGGTGGGGGGCTAGGACTGAAGCTTTCTTT. This sequence encodes CATSRDRWGARTEAFF.

J is TRBJ2-2 and V is TRBV5-1, with D possibly called TRBD1 or TRBD2 (5 bases each). Germline CDR1 reads SGHRS; CDR2 reads YFSETQ. Between the trimmed V and J ends, which lost 4 bases and 7 bases, there was a span of 23 bases. The CDR3 sequence is 17 residues long. DNA for the CDR3: TGCGCCAGCAGCGTCACTTCCCGGGGACGGGGTAGCGGGGAGCTGTTTTTT. Protein product: CASSVTSRGRGSGELFF.

The rearrangement links TRBV7-2 to TRBJ2-5, with TRBD2 as a possible D gene (7 bases). Trimming left V 1 base short and J 5 bases short, with 20 bases between. This CDR3 spans 17 amino acids. Germline CDR1 is SGHTA and CDR2 is FQGNSA. DNA for the CDR3: TGTGCCAGCAGCTTAGTTTTGGCGGGGGCCTTCCGTGAGACCCAGTACTTC. Protein sequence: CASSLVLAGAFRETQYF.

The chain couples TRBV25-1 to TRBJ1-1; the D gene is possibly TRBD1 (5 bases). CDR1 and CDR2 from the germline V gene are MGHDK and SYGVNS. The ends were cut back, 8 bases at V and 2 bases at J, with 12 bases in the middle. The CDR3 is 13 amino acids. CDR3 DNA sequence: TGTGCCAGCGTTGAGACAGCAAACACTGAAGCTTTCTTT. Residues: CASVETANTEAFF.

This clone was observed a handful of times. The chain is built from TRBV5-4 and TRBJ2-6, with 10 bases fitting TRBD1. J lost 0 bases, V lost 3 bases, and 3 bases had no gene match. The CDR3 is made up of 17 amino acids. Per the germline V gene, CDR1 is SGHNT and CDR2 is YYREEE (reference sequence). This chain's CDR3 is CASSWTGGSSGANVLTF. The DNA of the CDR3 is TGTGCCAGCAGCTGGACAGGGGGAAGCTCTGGGGCCAACGTCCTGACTTTC.

This clone occurred once. V and J are TRBV9 and TRBJ2-1, with D maybe TRBD2 (6 bases). Trimming stripped 0 bases from V and 4 bases from J, with 14 bases between. This CDR3 contains 16 residues. Germline assignment: CDR1 SGDLS and CDR2 YYNGEE. CDR3 sequence (DNA): TGTGCCAGCAGCGTAGTATCGCGTGGGGGGTACAATGAGCAGTTCTTC. Residues: CASSVVSRGGYNEQFF.

This sequence joins TRBV7-9 and TRBJ2-7; 7 nucleotides align to TRBD1. Germline CDR1 SEHNR, CDR2 FQNEAQ (reference sequence). Germline trimming cut 2 bases from V and 2 bases from J; bases unmatched to any gene: 3. CDR3 length: 14 amino acids. Here the CDR3 DNA reads TGTGCCAGCAGCTTAAGACAGGGACCCTACGAGCAGTACTTC. As protein: CASSLRQGPYEQYF.

This clone is a singleton in its sample. The chain recombines TRBV4-1 with TRBJ2-7; D might be TRBD2 (5 bases). Germline loops: CDR1 MGHRA, CDR2 YSYEKL. The CDR3 is 13 residues long. V gave up 0 bases and J gave up 3 bases, with 6 bases separating them. CDR3 nucleotide sequence: TGCGCCAGCAGCCAAGAGGACTTCTACGAGCAGTACTTC. It yields the protein CASSQEDFYEQYF.

The chain has TRBV23-1 and TRBJ1-5; unclear D gene. TRBV23-1 is known as an ORF, though its function is uncertain. The CDR3 is made up of 10 amino acids. V lost 11 bases and J lost 4, with 6 bases in between. The CDR3, as DNA: TGCGCCCGTCGTAATCAGCCCCAGCATTTT. Translating gives CARRNQPQHF.

This chain joins TRBV29-1 and TRBJ2-3, with D uncertain. The CDR3 runs to 13 residues. V lost 6 bases and J 1 base, leaving 11 bases between the germline ends. From germline, CDR1 is SQVTM and CDR2 ANQGSEA. The CDR3 DNA sequence: TGCAGCGTCAAATTTACGGGCACAGATACGCAGTATTTT. Protein: CSVKFTGTDTQYF.